The 29 T cell receptor beta chains below come from one sample, sequenced in a study of CD8+ T cells in alopecia areata. The treatment is: oral pan-JAK inhibitor, 5-10 mg twice daily. Isolated RNA was reverse transcribed into cDNA used as the sequencing template. Generated by immunoSEQ multiplex PCR, the TCRdb table keeps only in-frame clones and is missing some. The repertoire has fewer than 150,000 clones, roughly 82% of them found once; the top ten carry around 25%. The sample here was CD8+ T cells sorted from blood, taken at week 4, from a patient treated with tofacitinib. These receptors all stem from a human donor with alopecia areata.

This clone occurred once. V usage is TRBV25-1 and J usage is TRBJ2-1, with D possibly matching TRBD1 (6 bases). V was cut by 6 bases and J by 1 base, with 16 bases left in between. Germline-derived CDR1 and CDR2 are MGHDK and SYGVNS. This CDR3 comprises 16 residues. CDR3 sequence: CASSLRAGVSYNEQFF. The CDR3 DNA sequence: TGTGCCAGCAGCCTAAGAGCAGGGGTGTCCTACAATGAGCAGTTCTTC.

The genes are TRBV5-1 and TRBJ2-5; 8 bases agree with TRBD1. The CDR3 extends over 12 amino acids. V dropped 8 bases and J dropped 5; count of bases not matched to a gene: 5. Germline-derived CDR1 and CDR2 are SGHRS and YFSETQ. CDR3 residues: CASTGGLETQYF. In DNA, the CDR3 is TGCGCCAGTACAGGGGGTTTGGAGACCCAGTACTTC.

This sequence joins TRBV13 and TRBJ1-2, with D maybe TRBD1 (5 bases). Germline values: CDR1 PRHDT, CDR2 FYEKMQ (reference sequence). This CDR3 comprises 14 residues. V lost 7 bases to trimming and J lost 2 bases, with 14 bases between them. Here the CDR3 DNA reads TGTGCCAGCACCTCCGGAGAGGGGAACTATGGCTACACCTTC. Translated: CASTSGEGNYGYTF.

The genes are TRBV7-2 and TRBJ2-3, with TRBD1 as a possible D gene (5 bases). The CDR3 spans 16 residues. Trimming cost V 2 bases and J 5 bases, with 17 bases left between them. The germline V gene encodes CDR1 SGHTA and CDR2 FQGNSA. The CDR3 region is CASSLRGLGLGDTQYF. The CDR3 region has the DNA TGTGCCAGCAGCTTAAGGGGTCTAGGTTTAGGAGATACGCAGTATTTT. The whole variable domain, filled in from reference TRBV7-2 and TRBJ2-3, reads GAGVSQSPSNKVTEKGKDVELRCDPISGHTALYWYRQSLGQGLEFLIYFQGNSAPDKSGLPSDRFSAERTGGSVSTLTIQRTQQEDSAVYLCASSLRGLGLGDTQYFGPGTRLTVL.

This clone was seen only a few times. V gene TRBV6-6 combines with J gene TRBJ2-7; perhaps TRBD2 as D (6 bases). This CDR3 comprises 14 residues. With 5 bases removed from V and 3 bases from J, the gap between germline ends came to 14 bases. Germline CDR1 is MNHNY and CDR2 is SVGAGI (reference sequence). CDR3 in DNA: TGTGCCAGCAGTCTAGCAGGAGGGCTCTACGAGCAGTACTTC. Its translation is CASSLAGGLYEQYF.

The rearrangement links TRBV5-1 to TRBJ2-3; TRBD1 aligns across 8 bases. The CDR3 has 14 amino acids. Losses at the gene ends were 7 bases for V and 5 bases for J; bases not matched to a gene: 9. Germline V gene sequence: CDR1 SGHRS, CDR2 YFSETQ. The CDR3, as DNA: TGCGCCAGCGCGGAGACAGGGGCCGTAGATACGCAGTATTTT. Its protein is CASAETGAVDTQYF.

V usage is TRBV29-1 and J usage is TRBJ1-3; no reliable D call. This CDR3 has 14 amino acids. Trimming shortened V by 0 bases and J by 2 bases, and 8 bases separated the two germline ends. Germline loops: CDR1 SQVTM, CDR2 ANQGSEA. CDR3 coding DNA: TGCAGCGTTGAAGATCCGGGAACTGGAAACACCATATATTTT. The encoded protein is CSVEDPGTGNTIYF.

This sequence joins TRBV11-2 and TRBJ2-1; D is possibly TRBD2 (6 bases). This CDR3 region has 16 residues. Deletions cut 2 bases from V and 6 bases from J, with 17 bases between. The germline CDR1 and CDR2 sequences are SGHAT and FQNNGV. CDR3 nucleotides: TGTGCCAGCAGCTTATACATCGGGAGCCGGGCCAATGAGCAGTTCTTC. This encodes CASSLYIGSRANEQFF.

The chain combines TRBV5-1 with TRBJ2-4; no clear D gene. The germline V gene has CDR1 SGHRS and CDR2 YFSETQ. Trimming took 2 bases from V and 0 from J, leaving 15 bases between them. CDR3 size: 17 residues. CDR3 coding DNA: TGCGCCAGCAGCTTAGGCGTCGTGAAGTTAGCCAAAAACATTCAGTACTTC. It encodes CASSLGVVKLAKNIQYF.

This clone has just a few counts. The chain joins TRBV14 to TRBJ2-7; D remains ambiguous. The length of the CDR3 is 11 residues. Germline CDR1 reads SGHDN; CDR2 reads FVKESK. Trimming stripped 1 base from V and 2 bases from J, with 0 bases between. The CDR3 coding sequence is TGTGCCAGCAGCCAAGCCTACGAGCAGTACTTC. This translates into CASSQAYEQYF.

The CDR3 loop reads CASSWDKSNQPQHF. The CDR3 nucleotides are TGTGCCAGCAGCTGGGACAAGAGCAATCAGCCCCAGCATTTT. The chain links TRBV6-5 to TRBJ1-5; maybe TRBD1 (6 bases). Trimming took 6 bases from V and 1 from J, leaving 10 bases between them. The CDR3 is 14 residues long. Per germline, CDR1 MNHEY and CDR2 SVGAGI.

The chain joins TRBV27 to TRBJ1-5; D not certain. The CDR3 has 14 amino acids. V lost 5 bases, J lost 0 bases, and 8 bases lay in between. Germline CDR1 MNHEY, CDR2 SMNVEV (reference sequence). In DNA form, the CDR3 reads TGTGCCAGCAGTCAGGCAGATAGCAATCAGCCCCAGCATTTT. Translated: CASSQADSNQPQHF.

With respect to this clone: The identical CDR3 is also encoded by other nucleotide sequences in the sample. CDR3 sequence: CASSYSRGGTDTQYF. The CDR3 DNA reads as TGTGCCAGCAGTTATTCCCGGGGGGGCACAGATACGCAGTATTTT. This chain joins TRBV6-5 and TRBJ2-3; TRBD2 aligns across 7 bases. Trimming removed 3 bases from V and 1 base from J; junction bases left unmatched: 4. Germline CDR1 and CDR2: MNHEY and SVGAGI. This CDR3 contains 15 residues.

The chain has TRBV5-6 and TRBJ2-5; TRBD2 might be the D (6 bases). The CDR3 length is 18 residues. CDR1 is SGHDT and CDR2 is YYEEEE in the germline V gene. V was shortened by 4 bases and J by 2 bases, with 24 bases between the two germline ends. In DNA form, the CDR3 reads TGTGCCAGCAGCCGCGGAAGGGACTTCCTGCGGGATCAAGAGACCCAGTACTTC. This gives the protein CASSRGRDFLRDQETQYF. Full variable domain (outside the CDR3, taken from reference TRBV5-6 and TRBJ2-5): DAGVTQSPTHLIKTRGQQVTLRCSPKSGHDTVSWYQQALGQGPQFIFQYYEEEERQRGNFPDRFSGHQFPNYSSELNVNALLLGDSALYLCASSRGRDFLRDQETQYFGPGTRLLVL.

This rearrangement joins TRBV10-2 to TRBJ2-5; 9 nucleotides agree with TRBD1. Germline trimming cut 3 bases from V and 5 bases from J; bases unmatched to any gene: 13. Per germline, CDR1 WSHSY and CDR2 SAAADI. The CDR3 totals 17 residues. This chain's CDR3 is CASSDPLYRGLSETQYF. CDR3 nucleotide sequence: TGCGCCAGCAGTGACCCCCTTTACAGGGGGCTATCGGAGACCCAGTACTTC.

The chain is built from TRBV30 and TRBJ1-6, with D uncertain. The germline V gene has CDR1 GTSNPN and CDR2 SVGIG (reference sequence). V dropped 2 bases and J dropped 7 bases, with 3 bases sitting between them. This CDR3 contains 11 residues. CDR3 amino acids: CAWSRNSPLHF. The CDR3 bases are TGTGCCTGGAGTCGGAATTCACCCCTCCACTTT.

The chain has TRBV9 and TRBJ2-7; tentatively, D is TRBD2 (6 bases). The CDR3 sequence is 14 residues long. V gave up 3 bases and J gave up 2 bases, with 12 bases separating them. Germline CDR1 is SGDLS and CDR2 is YYNGEE. DNA of the CDR3: TGTGCCAGCAGCGGCGGGACCCAACCCTACGAGCAGTACTTC. Translating gives CASSGGTQPYEQYF.

The CDR3 is CASSPTTGMGKLFF. In DNA, the CDR3 is TGTGCCAGCAGCCCAACGACAGGGATGGGAAAACTGTTTTTT. The chain links TRBV7-9 to TRBJ1-4; TRBD1 matches 7 bases. V shed 5 bases, J shed 10 bases, and the junction held 10 bases outside the gene matches. Germline-derived CDR1 and CDR2 are SEHNR and FQNEAQ (reference sequence). This CDR3 has 14 amino acids.

The J gene is TRBJ1-5, the V gene TRBV6-1; D gene uncertain. Trimming took off 3 bases at V and 3 bases at J, with 6 bases between the two ends. The CDR3 sequence is 13 residues long. Germline V gives CDR1 MNHNS, CDR2 SASEGT. DNA for the CDR3: TGTGCCAGCAGTGACAGCAACAATCAGCCCCAGCATTTT. Translating it yields CASSDSNNQPQHF.

A remark on this clone: It differs at one base from a far larger clone, so likely a read error. The CDR3 sequence: CASSSYLVSYNEQFF. The CDR3 nucleotides read TGTGCCAGCAGCTCCTACCTGGTATCGTACAATGAGCAGTTCTTC. V and J are TRBV7-9 and TRBJ2-1, with D hard to call. The CDR3 contains 15 residues. The V end was cut by 4 bases, the J end by 4 bases, with 14 bases between. Looked up from germline, CDR1 is SEHNR and CDR2 is FQNEAQ (reference sequence).

Remarks on this clone: One junction end does not reproduce the germline sequence, and a read error may be involved. The CDR3 protein is CASSLEPGSTDTQYF. CDR3 in DNA: TGCGCCAGCAGCTTGGAGCCTGGGAGCACCGATACGCAGTATTTT. V is TRBV5-1 and J is TRBJ2-3; D is possibly TRBD2 (5 bases). CDR1 is SGHRS and CDR2 is YFSETQ in the germline V gene. The CDR3 runs 15 residues.

This clone was detected only a few times. The chain recombines TRBV19 with TRBJ1-1; no reliable D call. V was pared by 4 bases and J by 6 bases, with 9 bases between. Germline V gene data show CDR1 as LNHDA and CDR2 as SQIVND (reference sequence). This CDR3 is built from 12 residues. The CDR3 loop is CASSKSGAEAFF. CDR3 coding DNA: TGTGCCAGTAGTAAAAGTGGGGCTGAAGCTTTCTTT.

The chain links TRBV5-4 to TRBJ2-7; D may be TRBD2 (5 bases). Germline CDR1 reads SGHNT; CDR2 reads YYREEE (reference sequence). Trimming stripped 3 bases from V and 6 bases from J, with 16 bases between. This CDR3 is 14 amino acids long. For the CDR3, the DNA is TGTGCCAGCAGCTCATGGCAGGAGGTCGGCGAGCAGTACTTC. This gives the protein CASSSWQEVGEQYF.

V usage is TRBV21-1 and J usage is TRBJ1-2. TRBV21-1 has pseudogene status. This CDR3 region has 16 residues. The CDR3 spells CASSRKAVNDNYGYTF. DNA of the CDR3: TGTGCCAGCAGCCGAAAGGCTGTCAACGATAACTATGGCTACACCTTC.

This clone appeared once. The chain uses TRBV7-2 and TRBJ2-6; D ambiguous. The CDR3 loop spans 19 amino acids. V gave up 2 bases and J gave up 3 bases, with 20 bases separating them. Germline CDR1 reads SGHTA; CDR2 reads FQGNSA. This chain's CDR3 is CASSLHLIPSSGGANVLTF. DNA of the CDR3: TGTGCCAGCAGCTTACACCTAATCCCCTCTTCTGGTGGGGCCAACGTCCTGACTTTC.

The J gene is TRBJ2-3, the V gene TRBV9, with unresolved D. Germline V lookup: CDR1 SGDLS, CDR2 YYNGEE. The CDR3 sequence is 12 residues long. The V end was cut by 0 bases, the J end by 6 bases, with 5 bases between. DNA for the CDR3: TGTGCCAGCAGCGTAGTAGAGGATACGCAGTATTTT. Protein sequence: CASSVVEDTQYF.

The chain employs TRBV6-5 and TRBJ1-6; 7 bases agree with TRBD1. The CDR3 is 16 amino acids. The ends lost 2 bases at V and 7 bases at J; junction bases unmatched: 8. Looked up from germline, CDR1 is MNHEY and CDR2 is SVGAGI. CDR3 amino acids: CASSYPTPGGNSPLHF. For the CDR3, the DNA is TGTGCCAGCAGTTACCCGACCCCAGGGGGGAATTCACCCCTCCACTTT.

The count of this clone is one. V usage is TRBV23-1 and J usage is TRBJ2-5, with D possibly TRBD1 on 6 matching bases. TRBV23-1 is reported as an ORF; its role is uncertain. The CDR3 is 14 residues long. V lost 3 bases to trimming and J lost 5 bases, with 13 bases between them. The CDR3 here is CASSHWGPGETQYF. The CDR3 region has the DNA TGCGCCAGCAGTCATTGGGGGCCTGGTGAGACCCAGTACTTC.

The CDR3 DNA is TGCGCCAGCAGCCCCCGCGACTCGACTGGGGGGGAGACCCAGTACTTC. This sequence encodes CASSPRDSTGGETQYF. The chain couples TRBV5-1 to TRBJ2-5, with D possibly being TRBD2 (6 bases). The CDR3 runs 16 residues. Germline CDR1 reads SGHRS; CDR2 reads YFSETQ. V was shortened by 4 bases and J by 5 bases, with 21 bases between the two germline ends.